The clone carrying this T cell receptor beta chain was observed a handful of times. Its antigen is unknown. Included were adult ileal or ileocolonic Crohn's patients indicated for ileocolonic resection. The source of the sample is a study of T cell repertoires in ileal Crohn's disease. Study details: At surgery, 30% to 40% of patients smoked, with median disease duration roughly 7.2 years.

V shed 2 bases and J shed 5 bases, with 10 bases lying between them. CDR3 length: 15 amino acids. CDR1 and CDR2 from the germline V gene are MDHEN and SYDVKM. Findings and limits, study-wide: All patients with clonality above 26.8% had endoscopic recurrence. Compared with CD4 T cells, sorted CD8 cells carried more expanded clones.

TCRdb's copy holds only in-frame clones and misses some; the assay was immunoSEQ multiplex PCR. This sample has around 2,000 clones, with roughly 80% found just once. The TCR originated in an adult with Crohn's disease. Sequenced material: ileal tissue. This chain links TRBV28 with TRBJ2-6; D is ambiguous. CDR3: CASSLGVPWANVLTF. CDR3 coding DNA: TGTGCCAGCAGTTTAGGAGTTCCGTGGGCCAACGTCCTGACTTTC.